The clone carrying this T cell receptor beta chain appeared a few times. Every sample yielded at least 6.5 million isolated PBMCs. Extraction yielded at least 6 micrograms of total RNA per sample. The sample is drawn from a study of blood T cells in healthy people across ages. For the second PCR, which ran for 7 to 11 cycles, a sample-barcoded 5' primer and a J-beta primer mix were used. TCRdb analysed the 5' RACE reads with MiXCR anew, one entry per CDR3 protein. This sample carries about 680,000 distinct CDR3 sequences, about half of them seen once, and the ten largest clones take 25% to 35%. The sample was blood. This clonotype was sampled from a woman aged 55-69 years in good health.

The CDR3 DNA sequence: TGTGCTAGTGGCGCAGGGTCTTCCTACAATGAGCAGTTCTTC. Its translation: CASGAGSSYNEQFF. This chain connects TRBV12-5 to TRBJ2-1; the D gene is possibly TRBD1 (5 bases). The CDR3 runs 14 residues. V was trimmed by 6 bases and J by 1 base, leaving 10 bases between them. The V gene's germline CDR1 is LGHNT and CDR2 FRNRAP.